This TCR beta chain was sequenced in a study of blood T cell repertoires in COVID-19. The overall study: Samples representing acute and convalescent COVID-19 were sourced from the United States, Italy and Spain. PBMCs, B-cell-depleted T cells, or T cells were the source of the cDNA or gDNA that made up the material.

This CDR3 is built from 15 residues. Germline assignment: CDR1 GTSNPN and CDR2 SVGIG (reference sequence). J lost 12 bases, V lost 2 bases, and 14 bases had no gene match. How the authors handled the data: By means of reference gene primer amplification, nucleated cell counts were estimated. Sequenced by immunoSEQ multiplex PCR; TCRdb stores in-frame clones only, minus some. V and J calls and clone size are those listed in that table; D and trimming were worked out from the DNA. Among tens of thousands of clones, about nine tenths were seen once, and the ten largest hold more than 3%. The chain combines TRBV30 with TRBJ1-2; 11 bases map to TRBD1. The sequenced material came from peripheral blood. This TCR was recovered from a man aged 40-49 years with COVID-19, enrolled during active disease. The CDR3 protein is CAWSKRSRDRGEHTF. The CDR3 DNA sequence: TGTGCCTGGAGTAAAAGAAGTCGGGACAGGGGGGAGCACACCTTC.